This T cell receptor beta chain appears in the sequencing data of a study of tumor and adjacent non-tumor tissue in lung cancer. TCRbeta libraries were built with three rounds of nested PCR, modified from ARM-PCR. TCRdb reprocessed the multiplex PCR reads via MiXCR and lists one record per CDR3 protein. The sample shows over 60,000 distinct CDR3 sequences, 73% of them seen only once. As concerns this clonotype: Antigen unknown. Its ends do not fully match the called genes, so a read error is possible.

The template was RNA from unsorted bulk tissue. Study-wide results and limits: Higher tumor TCR diversity was associated with shorter survival. Top 100 clones took a larger repertoire share in normal lung.

CDR1 is DFQATT, CDR2 SNEGSKA, per germline (reference sequence). The CDR3 length is 15 residues. This receptor was taken from a man aged 55 to 70 with non-small cell lung cancer. The sequenced material came from lung tumor tissue. The chain recombines TRBV20-1 with TRBJ2-7, with 8 bases identical to TRBD2. CDR3: CSAHFWRLATYDQYF. CDR3 DNA sequence: TGCAGTGCTCATTTCTGGAGACTAGCGACTTACGATCAGTACTTC.